This T cell receptor beta chain was sequenced in a study of OX40 agonist ivuxolimab in advanced cancers. Study information: While on treatment, patients had intravenous ivuxolimab at 0.01 to 10 mg/kg every 2 weeks.

Note on this clone: Other DNA sequences in the sample encode the same CDR3.

Assay used: immunoSEQ multiplex PCR; TCRdb lists only in-frame clones, some missing. The profile shows around 70,000 clones, roughly 85% of them singletons. The sequence came from an adult with an advanced solid tumor such as melanoma, head and neck, liver or kidney cancer. The sequenced sample was CD4+ or CD8+ T cells sorted from blood, obtained in a trial of the OX40 agonist ivuxolimab.

CDR3 protein: CASRPGDRGAEAFF. The CDR3, as DNA: TGTGCCAGCAGGCCAGGGGACAGGGGGGCTGAAGCTTTCTTT. The rearrangement joins TRBV6-5 to TRBJ1-1, with 11 bases lining up with TRBD1. Unmatched junction bases numbered 6, after V lost 6 bases and J lost 6 bases. CDR1 is MNHEY and CDR2 is SVGAGI in the germline V gene. The CDR3 extends over 14 amino acids.